This T cell receptor (beta chain) was captured in a study of T-cell reconstitution after alpha-beta-depleted transplantation in children (dated by TCRdb to about 2016). Concerning the study at large: The study quantitatively tracked T-cell immune reconstitution after TCRalphabeta/CD19-depleted allogeneic hematopoietic cell transplantation in children using TCR repertoire profiling. Results and caveats for the whole study, not just this receptor: The high TCRbeta diversity at day 60 in some patients was ascribed to recipient T cells and intrathymic progenitors that had survived conditioning. The apparently early alphabetaT-cell count recovery about two months after transplant was reportedly dependent on only several hundred rapidly expanded clones derived from non-depleted graft cells. Over subsequent months, a decline in hyperexpanded clone frequencies was noted, and after one year, T-cell counts and TCRbeta diversity were mostly ascribed to newly produced T cells.

The treatment or condition label for this specimen denotes: allogeneic hematopoietic cell transplantation with graft depleted of TCRalphabeta T cells and CD19 B cells. TCRalphabeta/CD19-depleted allogeneic hematopoietic cell grafts were given to the transplant recipients, all of whom were children. The library relied on PCR. The run used an Illumina HiSeq 2500. Molecular barcoding was employed in the preparation of TCR libraries, with unique molecular identifiers being used to normalize TCRbeta repertoire quantification. TCRdb trimmed public reads at Q25 via fastp, called clones via MiXCR and kept in-frame beta chains. Rows are combined by CDR3 protein, so each entry shows the most common genes and DNA. This sample holds over 200,000 distinct CDR3 sequences; approximately 10% were observed only once. The ten largest clones capture roughly 27% of the sample. CDR1 and CDR2 (SGHRS, YFSETQ) derive from the germline V gene. There are 13 amino acids in the CDR3, from cysteine to phenylalanine inclusive. Just the 39-base CDR3 DNA is kept, in frame starting at base 1.

In its sample, this clonotype was seen many times. The antigen this receptor binds is unknown. One end of the junction does not line up with germline, which may come from a read error. Here the sequenced sample was PBMCs, taken before TCRalphabeta/CD19-depleted stem cell transplant. The sequence derives from a child younger than two with acute myeloid leukemia, due to receive a stem cell transplant. The chain is assembled from TRBV5-1 and TRBJ1-2; TRBD1 is a possible D gene, resting on 6 matching bases. The DNA reads as follows: TGTGCCAGCAGCTTGGACAGTAACTATGGCTACACCTTC. Translated, this gives CASSLDSNYGYTF. Full variable domain (CDR3 extended with the reference TRBV5-1 and TRBJ1-2 proteins): KAGVTQTPRYLIKTRGQQVTLSCSPISGHRSVSWYQQTPGQGLQFLFEYFSETQRNKGNFPGRFSGRQFSNSRSEMNVSTLELGDSALYLCASSLDSNYGYTFGSGTRLTVV.